Listed here is a single T cell receptor (beta chain). No antigen is known for it. Sequencing was performed with immunoSEQ multiplex PCR; in TCRdb, only in-frame clones are kept and a portion is missing. Here the sample spans about 120,000 clones, approximately 84% being singletons. The data are from a study of identifying expanded T cells in peripheral blood. Whole-study findings and limits: Differentially abundant clones: about 1.2 between replicates, around 16 at two to three weeks, over 18 at four. Across healthy donors, higher total template counts meant significantly greater approximately 2-week count variance.

CDR3 length equals 15 residues. Trimming removed 2 bases from V and 5 bases from J, with 11 bases in between. Germline CDR1 SGDLS, CDR2 YYNGEE. The sequence came from a person aged 18-70 years in good health. V usage is TRBV9 and J usage is TRBJ1-6; D gene unclear. The sample taken for sequencing was blood. The CDR3 region has the DNA TGTGCCAGCAGCGTGGAGGGAGGACATAATTCACCCCTCCACTTT. This codes for CASSVEGGHNSPLHF.